The next 24 T cell receptor beta chains were all read from a single sample in a study of CD8 T cells in Susac syndrome. With random hexamers, about 0.45 to 1 ug RNA was reverse transcribed. Each CDR3 protein is one row after TCRdb ran MiXCR on the immunoSEQ multiplex PCR reads. The sample holds 200,000 to 300,000 distinct CDR3 sequences; almost 97% are singletons and the top ten take approximately 0.094%. Specimen: CD4+ T cells from PBMCs. The receptors originated from a human donor with Susac syndrome.

This chain joins TRBV27 and TRBJ2-1, with a possible D match to TRBD2 (6 bases). The CDR3 is 13 amino acids. Germline V gives CDR1 MNHEY, CDR2 SMNVEV (reference sequence). V shed 4 bases and J shed 9 bases, with 13 bases lying between them. CDR3 nucleotides: TGTGCCAGCAGTTCGGGAGTTACTTCTGAGCAGTTCTTC. The encoded protein is CASSSGVTSEQFF.

The V call is TRBV29-1, the J call TRBJ1-4; a weak D match, TRBD1 (6 bases). V shed 6 bases and J shed 13 bases, with 18 bases lying between them. The CDR3 runs to 12 residues. Germline assignment: CDR1 SQVTM and CDR2 ANQGSEA. The CDR3 is CSVETGPKGLFF. The CDR3 bases are TGCAGCGTAGAGACAGGTCCTAAGGGACTGTTTTTT. Full variable domain (remainder filled in from reference TRBV29-1 and TRBJ1-4): SAVISQKPSRDICQRGTSLTIQCQVDSQVTMMFWYRQQPGQSLTLIATANQGSEATYESGFVIDKFPISRPNLTFSTLTVSNMSPEDSSIYLCSVETGPKGLFFGSGTQLSVL.

In this sample, this clonotype turned up once. CDR3 region: CASKRRDTGELFF. Here the CDR3 DNA reads TGTGCCAGTAAGCGGAGAGACACCGGGGAGCTGTTTTTT. This chain uses TRBV19 with TRBJ2-2; D may be TRBD2 (5 bases). The CDR3 spans 13 residues. Germline V gene sequence: CDR1 LNHDA, CDR2 SQIVND (reference sequence). Trimming took 7 bases from V and 3 from J, leaving 9 bases between them.

V and J are TRBV6-5 and TRBJ1-1; no definite D call. The V gene's germline CDR1 is MNHEY and CDR2 SVGAGI. The CDR3 is 13 residues long. The V and J ends lost 0 bases and 4 bases respectively, with 6 bases between them. CDR3 coding DNA: TGTGCCAGCAGTTACTCGACGGGCACTGAAGCTTTCTTT. This gives the protein CASSYSTGTEAFF.

The J gene is TRBJ2-1, the V gene TRBV15, with a tentative D call TRBD2 (6 bases). Germline CDR1 is LNHNV and CDR2 is YYDKDF (reference sequence). V was trimmed by 0 bases and J by 4 bases, leaving 19 bases between them. CDR3 length equals 18 residues. CDR3 DNA sequence: TGTGCCACCAGCAGAGATCGTCATTGGGAGGCCGGGTACAATGAGCAGTTCTTC. Its translation is CATSRDRHWEAGYNEQFF.

The genes are TRBV3-1 and TRBJ2-1; tentative D call: TRBD2 (5 bases). Per the germline V gene, CDR1 is LGHDT and CDR2 is YNNKEL (reference sequence). Trimming cost V 3 bases and J 9 bases, with 9 bases left between them. The CDR3 spans 12 residues. CDR3 region: CASSQEDREQFF. Written as DNA, the CDR3 is TGTGCCAGCAGCCAGGAGGACCGTGAGCAGTTCTTC.

This chain connects TRBV15 to TRBJ1-2, with D tentatively TRBD1 (5 bases). Trimming cost V 5 bases and J 4 bases, with 11 bases left between them. This CDR3 has 13 residues. Germline CDR1 LNHNV, CDR2 YYDKDF (reference sequence). The CDR3 DNA reads TGTGCCACCAGCGGTGATGGGGGCTATGGCTACACCTTC. This sequence encodes CATSGDGGYGYTF.

The V gene is TRBV6-6, the J gene TRBJ1-2; 7 nucleotides line up with TRBD1. Germline CDR1 is MNHNY and CDR2 is SVGAGI (reference sequence). The trim removed 0 bases at V and 2 bases at J, leaving 3 bases unmatched. The CDR3 sequence is 15 residues long. This chain's CDR3 is CASSYSADRNYGYTF. CDR3 sequence (DNA): TGTGCCAGCAGTTACTCGGCGGACAGGAACTATGGCTACACCTTC.

This rearrangement joins TRBV27 to TRBJ2-7; D gene uncertain. The CDR3 has 13 amino acids. Trimming shortened V by 7 bases and J by 6 bases, and 16 bases separated the two germline ends. CDR1 and CDR2 (germline): MNHEY, SMNVEV (reference sequence). CDR3 residues: CASKLQDGLEQYF. In DNA, the CDR3 is TGTGCCAGCAAACTCCAGGACGGCCTCGAGCAGTACTTC.

This rearrangement joins TRBV6-5 to TRBJ1-4; D unclear. Germline V CDR1 and CDR2: MNHEY, SVGAGI. Trimming cost V 6 bases and J 3 bases, with 14 bases left between them. This CDR3 has 15 residues. DNA of the CDR3: TGTGCCAGCAGACAACTTGGGGTACCTAATGAAAAACTGTTTTTT. Its translation is CASRQLGVPNEKLFF.

The CDR3 here is CASSQKWDQDYEQYF. In DNA, the CDR3 is TGTGCCAGCAGCCAAAAATGGGACCAGGACTACGAGCAGTACTTC. The chain uses TRBV5-6 and TRBJ2-7; D may be TRBD1 or TRBD2 (5 bases each). V lost 4 bases, J lost 3 bases, and 17 bases lay in between. The CDR3 is made up of 15 amino acids. The V gene's germline CDR1 is SGHDT and CDR2 YYEEEE.

The chain carries TRBV7-2 and TRBJ2-1; D gene ambiguous. This CDR3 contains 12 residues. Trimming left V 3 bases short and J 9 bases short, with 9 bases between. The germline gives CDR1 SGHTA, CDR2 FQGNSA. The CDR3 region is CASSFVRGEQFF. The DNA of the CDR3 is TGTGCCAGCAGCTTTGTACGCGGTGAGCAGTTCTTC.

V usage is TRBV28 and J usage is TRBJ2-7; TRBD2 matches at 8 bases. The CDR3 spans 16 residues. The germline V gene has CDR1 MDHEN and CDR2 SYDVKM. V gave up 4 bases and J gave up 0 bases; unmatched junction bases: 8. The CDR3 bases are TGTGCCAGCAGTTCCCCACGCAGCGGGAGCTCCTACGAGCAGTACTTC. The encoded protein is CASSSPRSGSSYEQYF.

CDR3: CASSPLAYQETQYF. DNA for the CDR3: TGTGCCAGCAGCCCACTAGCGTACCAAGAGACCCAGTACTTC. The V call is TRBV12-3 or TRBV12-4, the J call TRBJ2-5, with 7 bases identical to TRBD2. V dropped 6 bases and J dropped 0; count of bases not matched to a gene: 4. CDR3 length: 14 amino acids.

V gene TRBV29-1 combines with J gene TRBJ1-2; D unclear. The CDR3 consists of 13 residues. Germline values: CDR1 SQVTM, CDR2 ANQGSEA. V was shortened by 6 bases and J by 8 bases, with 19 bases between the two germline ends. The CDR3 bases are TGCAGCGTGGACTTGGCACAGTGGAGGGGCTACACCTTC. This gives the protein CSVDLAQWRGYTF.

The CDR3 protein is CASSRLMPTNEKLFF. For the CDR3, the DNA is TGTGCCAGCAGCCGACTAATGCCAACTAATGAAAAACTGTTTTTT. The gene calls are TRBV7-9 and TRBJ1-4; D is unclear. Germline V gives CDR1 SEHNR, CDR2 FQNEAQ (reference sequence). V lost 5 bases and J 0 bases, leaving 10 bases between the germline ends. CDR3 length: 15 amino acids.

This clonotype was recorded once. The chain joins TRBV4-1 to TRBJ1-2, with D possibly matching TRBD1 (6 bases). V lost 4 bases and J 3 bases, leaving 12 bases between the germline ends. The CDR3 totals 14 residues. CDR1 and CDR2 from the germline V gene are MGHRA and YSYEKL. The CDR3 DNA reads TGCGCCAGCAGCCGGGAGGACAGCTACTATGGCTACACCTTC. Amino acid sequence: CASSREDSYYGYTF.

The V and J genes are TRBV6-2 or TRBV6-3 and TRBJ2-7; maybe TRBD2 (5 bases). There are 12 residues in the CDR3. Trimming pared 8 bases from V and 6 bases from J, leaving 14 bases between. CDR1 and CDR2 (germline): MNHEY, SVGEGT. The CDR3 nucleotides are TGTGCCAGCGGGAGAGGGCCCGTCGAGCAGTACTTC. It yields the protein CASGRGPVEQYF.

The rearrangement links TRBV4-1 to TRBJ2-3, with D perhaps TRBD2 (5 bases). Germline values: CDR1 MGHRA, CDR2 YSYEKL. The CDR3 extends over 17 amino acids. V dropped 1 base and J dropped 0 bases, with 14 bases sitting between them. CDR3 region: CASSQVLQAASTDTQYF. Written as DNA, the CDR3 is TGCGCCAGCAGCCAAGTCCTCCAAGCGGCTAGCACAGATACGCAGTATTTT.

In this sample, this clonotype turned up a few times. The V call is TRBV10-3, the J call TRBJ2-7; D call uncertain. The length of the CDR3 is 11 residues. Germline loops: CDR1 ENHRY, CDR2 SYGVKD. V shed 2 bases and J shed 3 bases, with 2 bases lying between them. This CDR3 is CAISEVYEQYF. The CDR3 DNA is TGTGCCATCAGTGAGGTCTACGAGCAGTACTTC.

The V call is TRBV7-3, the J call TRBJ2-5; 14 nucleotides line up with TRBD2. V lost 5 bases and J lost 6; bases outside the gene matches: 8. CDR3 length: 16 amino acids. Looked up from germline, CDR1 is SGHTA and CDR2 is FQGTGA. The chain's CDR3 is CASSPTGLAGVKTQYF. In DNA form, the CDR3 reads TGTGCCAGCAGCCCCACGGGACTAGCGGGAGTGAAGACCCAGTACTTC.

This chain joins TRBV28 and TRBJ2-2; D is unresolved. The CDR3 runs to 13 residues. The V end lost 5 bases, the J end lost 6 bases, and 10 bases lay between the germline ends. The germline CDR1 and CDR2 sequences are MDHEN and SYDVKM. CDR3 nucleotide sequence: TGTGCCAGCAGTCTTCCGACCCCCGGGGAGCTGTTTTTT. It translates to CASSLPTPGELFF.

In its sample, this clonotype was seen a few times. The chain has TRBV9 and TRBJ2-2; D remains unclear. The CDR3 is made up of 12 amino acids. Trimming removed 0 bases at V and 5 bases at J, with 2 bases between. Germline V CDR1 and CDR2: SGDLS, YYNGEE. The CDR3 DNA reads as TGTGCCAGCAGCGTAGGTACCGGGGAGCTGTTTTTT. It translates to CASSVGTGELFF.

J is TRBJ1-5 and V is TRBV27; D gene unclear. The CDR3 is made up of 12 amino acids. V was pared by 8 bases and J by 4 bases, with 9 bases between. From germline, CDR1 is MNHEY and CDR2 SMNVEV (reference sequence). The CDR3 loop reads CASRTANQPQHF. The DNA of the CDR3 is TGTGCCAGCCGGACTGCTAATCAGCCCCAGCATTTT.